This T cell receptor beta chain was identified in a study of blood T cell repertoires in COVID-19. Study information: Sources were T cells, B-cell-depleted T cells, or PBMCs; the material itself was cDNA or gDNA.

The CDR3 contains 13 residues. Trimming took off 0 bases at V and 4 bases at J, with 7 bases between the two ends. Germline-derived CDR1 and CDR2 are SGHRS and YFSETQ. Here immunoSEQ multiplex PCR was the method, and the copy in TCRdb shows in-frame clones only, minus some. The sample contains roughly 180,000 clones, 82% of which appear only once. The rearrangement uses TRBV5-1 and TRBJ1-1; no clear D. This receptor was taken from an elderly woman with active or convalescent COVID-19. The source material was peripheral blood. The CDR3 DNA reads as TGCGCCAGCAGCTTGGACGTGGCCACTGAAGCTTTCTTT. Translating it yields CASSLDVATEAFF.